This note documents a single T cell receptor (beta chain) sequence. Its antigen is unknown. No qualities accompany the bases; no much larger clone lies one base away. Trimming takes 5 bases off V and 5 bases off J; junction bases not matched to a gene: 8. Inclusive of the bounding cysteine and phenylalanine, the CDR3 is 15 residues long. The DNA shown is the 45-base CDR3, in frame from base 1. CDR1 is given as SGHAT and CDR2 as FQNNGV, both from the germline V gene. This specimen comes from a study of Tregs in tolerant kidney transplant recipients (dated by TCRdb to the late 2010s). Broadly, across the study: Before combined kidney and bone marrow transplantation, this study identified donor-specific regulatory T cells using TCRbeta sequencing and then followed those same cells after transplant. TCRbeta repertoire sequencing was used in 3 healthy controls to compare several ways of expanding Tregs specific for an allogeneic donor.

For TCRbeta CDR3 sequencing, genomic DNA from the sorted cells was extracted using the QIAGEN DNeasy Blood and Tissue Kit. High-throughput TCRbeta CDR3 sequencing, including PCR amplification with bias correction and internal controls, was performed commercially through immunoSEQ. In the authors' own workflow: Unique productive TCRbeta sequences were defined by CDR3 nucleotide sequence when primers matched and otherwise by CDR3 amino acid sequence together with Vbeta and Jbeta genes. To correct for sorting error, sequences found in more than one sorted population at a frequency ratio of 2:1 or less were discarded, and the remaining shared sequences were assigned to the population with the higher frequency. A sequence counted as donor-reactive if, in CFSE-low cells, the sequence had a frequency of at least 0.01% and was expanded at least 5-fold compared with unstimulated cells. Repertoire divergence was quantified by Jensen-Shannon divergence calculated from the top 100 TCRbeta sequences ranked by frequency. For samples with multiple sequencing runs, sorting error was corrected separately for each run before the runs were pooled. TCRdb carries this immuneACCESS record with in-frame sequences only. Its versions omit some clonotypes, under half of them owing to an unresolved V gene in the studies checked, with the rest unexplained. V, J and clone size reflect that table, while D and trimming were determined from the DNA. This sample lists some 110,000 clones; about 91% were detected once. The ten biggest clones cover roughly 0.61% of the sample.

Unstimulated Tregs (CD4+CD25+CD127-), CD4+ non-Tregs (CD4+CD25-), CD4 and CD8 cells were FACS-sorted from thawed PBMCs. Blood from healthy controls was obtained either as purchased buffy coats or from healthy volunteers. Healthy control blood was processed by Ficoll density gradient to PBMCs and cryopreserved; patient PBMCs were collected before and after transplant. What the study reported, not specific to this receptor: The study was constrained by small patient numbers, and validation of the findings is required in larger populations and under other immunosuppression protocols. Expanding Tregs with activated donor B cells appeared to identify the most biologically relevant and donor-specific TCRbeta repertoire. Biological reproducibility was not directly addressed, though technical replication error appeared minimal.

This TCR derives from a human donor in good health. In this chain, TRBV11-2 is recombined with TRBJ1-4; TRBD1 fits 7 bases in the junction. Sequencing input: CD4+ T cells from blood. The CDR3 in this case is CASSPKTGSNEKLFF. The DNA reads as follows: TGTGCCAGCAGCCCAAAGACAGGGTCCAATGAAAAACTGTTTTTT.